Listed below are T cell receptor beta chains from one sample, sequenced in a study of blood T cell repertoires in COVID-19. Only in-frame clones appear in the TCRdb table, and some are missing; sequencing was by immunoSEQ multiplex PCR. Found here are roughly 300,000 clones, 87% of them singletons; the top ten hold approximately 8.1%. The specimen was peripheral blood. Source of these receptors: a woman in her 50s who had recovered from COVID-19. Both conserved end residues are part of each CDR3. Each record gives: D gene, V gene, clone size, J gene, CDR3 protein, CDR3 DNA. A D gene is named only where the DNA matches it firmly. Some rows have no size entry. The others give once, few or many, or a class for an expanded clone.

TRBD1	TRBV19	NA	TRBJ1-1	CASSSGTGGTEAFF	TGTGCCAGTAGTTCTGGGACAGGGGGGACTGAAGCTTTCTTT
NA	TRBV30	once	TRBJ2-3	CAWSTFGDTQYF	TGTGCCTGGAGCACATTCGGGGATACGCAGTATTTT
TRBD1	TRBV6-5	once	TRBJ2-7	CASRPGTGTTYEQYF	TGTGCCAGCAGGCCCGGGACAGGGACGACCTACGAGCAGTACTTC
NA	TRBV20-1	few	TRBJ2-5	CSATPQKTQYF	TGCAGTGCTACGCCCCAGAAGACCCAGTACTTC
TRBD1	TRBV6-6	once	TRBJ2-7	CASSRDRADEQYF	TGTGCCAGCAGCCGGGACAGGGCGGACGAGCAGTACTTC
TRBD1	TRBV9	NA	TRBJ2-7	CASSADWDSYEQYF	TGTGCCAGCAGCGCCGACTGGGACAGCTACGAGCAGTACTTC
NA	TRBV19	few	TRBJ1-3	CASSIDRWRTPGNTIYF	TGTGCCAGTAGTATAGATCGGTGGAGGACCCCTGGAAACACCATATATTTT
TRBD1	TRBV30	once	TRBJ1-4	CAWSPMTGKNEKLFF	TGTGCCTGGAGTCCGATGACAGGGAAGAATGAAAAACTGTTTTTT
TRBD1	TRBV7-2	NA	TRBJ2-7	CASSPSGTGGYEQYF	TGTGCCAGCAGCCCCTCCGGGACAGGGGGCTACGAGCAGTACTTC
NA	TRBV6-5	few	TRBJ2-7	CASKAANYEQYF	TGTGCCAGCAAAGCGGCGAACTACGAGCAGTACTTC
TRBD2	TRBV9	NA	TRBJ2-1	CASSRIAGFSGDEQFF	TGTGCCAGCAGCCGTATAGCGGGGTTCTCAGGGGATGAGCAGTTCTTC
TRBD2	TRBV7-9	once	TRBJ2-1	CASSQGLAMDNEQFF	TGTGCCAGCAGCCAGGGACTAGCTATGGATAATGAGCAGTTCTTC
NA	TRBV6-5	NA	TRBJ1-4	CASRDNGGEKLFF	TGTGCCAGCAGAGACAATGGGGGCGAAAAACTGTTTTTT
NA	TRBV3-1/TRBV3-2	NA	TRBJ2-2	CASSQGSIRNTGELFF	TGTGCCAGCAGCCAAGGGAGTATTAGGAACACCGGGGAGCTGTTTTTT
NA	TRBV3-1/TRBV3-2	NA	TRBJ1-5	CASSQDQGSNQPQHF	TGTGCCAGCAGCCAAGACCAGGGGAGCAATCAGCCCCAGCATTTT
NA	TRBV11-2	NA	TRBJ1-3	CASSSRQASSGNTIYF	TGTGCCAGCAGCTCACGACAGGCGAGCTCTGGAAACACCATATATTTT
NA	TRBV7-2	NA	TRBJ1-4	CASSSGVFVEKLFF	TGTGCCAGCAGCTCGGGGGTCTTCGTTGAAAAACTGTTTTTT
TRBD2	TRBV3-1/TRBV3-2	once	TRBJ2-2	CASSQDPASGSFTGELFF	TGTGCCAGCAGCCAAGATCCCGCTAGCGGGAGTTTCACCGGGGAGCTGTTTTTT
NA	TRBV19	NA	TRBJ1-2	CASSVRDRDGYTF	TGTGCCAGTAGCGTCCGGGATCGTGATGGCTACACCTTC
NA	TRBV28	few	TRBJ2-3	CASSLTGDTDTQYF	TGTGCCAGCAGTTTGACGGGGGACACAGATACGCAGTATTTT
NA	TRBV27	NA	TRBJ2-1	CASSLHFVRTAGTEQFF	TGTGCCAGCAGTTTACATTTCGTGCGGACAGCGGGGACTGAGCAGTTCTTC
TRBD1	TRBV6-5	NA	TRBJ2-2	CASTRDSNTGELFF	TGTGCCAGCACCAGGGACAGTAACACCGGGGAGCTGTTTTTT
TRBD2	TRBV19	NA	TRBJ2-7	CASSMTSGPTYEQYF	TGTGCCAGTAGTATGACTAGCGGGCCTACCTACGAGCAGTACTTC
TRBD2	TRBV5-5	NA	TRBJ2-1	CASSFFPPSGPGDEQFF	TGTGCCAGCAGCTTTTTTCCTCCTAGCGGGCCTGGGGATGAGCAGTTCTTC
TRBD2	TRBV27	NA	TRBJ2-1	CASSPRLAGNSYNEQFF	TGTGCCAGCAGTCCCCGACTAGCGGGTAACTCCTACAATGAGCAGTTCTTC
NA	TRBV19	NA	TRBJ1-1	CATSGGTEAFF	TGTGCCACAAGTGGCGGAACTGAAGCTTTCTTT
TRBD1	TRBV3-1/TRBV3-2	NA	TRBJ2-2	CASSQVRDRGLLGINTGELFF	TGTGCCAGCAGCCAAGTCCGGGACAGGGGGCTTCTTGGAATTAACACCGGGGAGCTGTTTTTT
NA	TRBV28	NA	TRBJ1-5	CASSFIGDLSAGSNQPQHF	TGTGCCAGCAGTTTTATAGGCGACCTGTCGGCAGGGAGCAATCAGCCCCAGCATTTT
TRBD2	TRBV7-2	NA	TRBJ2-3	CASSFEGSVAGISDTQYF	TGTGCCAGCAGCTTTGAGGGGTCGGTAGCGGGAATCTCAGATACGCAGTATTTT
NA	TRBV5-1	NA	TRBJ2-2	CASSLVPEGTGELFF	TGCGCCAGCAGCTTGGTGCCAGAGGGCACCGGGGAGCTGTTTTTT
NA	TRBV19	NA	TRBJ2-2	CASSGTPRGELFF	TGTGCCAGTAGTGGGACTCCCCGGGGGGAGCTGTTTTTT
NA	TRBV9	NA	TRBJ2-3	CASSVVGETDTQYF	TGTGCCAGCAGCGTAGTAGGGGAAACAGATACGCAGTATTTT
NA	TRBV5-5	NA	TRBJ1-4	CASSPWAGEKLFF	TGTGCCAGCAGTCCCTGGGCGGGCGAAAAACTGTTTTTT
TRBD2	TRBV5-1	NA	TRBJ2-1	CASTMTSGSVNEQFF	TGCGCCAGCACTATGACTAGCGGGAGTGTTAATGAGCAGTTCTTC
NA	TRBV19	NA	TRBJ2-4	CASSIARISNIQYF	TGTGCCAGTAGTATAGCTAGGATATCGAACATTCAGTACTTC
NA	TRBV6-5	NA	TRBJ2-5	CASSRGAVQETQYF	TGTGCCAGCAGTCGGGGGGCAGTGCAAGAGACCCAGTACTTC
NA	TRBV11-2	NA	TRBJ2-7	CASTPSSPGYEQYF	TGTGCCAGCACGCCCAGTTCCCCAGGGTACGAGCAGTACTTC
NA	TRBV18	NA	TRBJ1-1	CASSPSVQGMSDTEAFF	TGTGCCAGCTCACCCTCTGTGCAGGGGATGTCGGACACTGAAGCTTTCTTT
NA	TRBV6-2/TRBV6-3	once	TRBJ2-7	CASSYSPVEQYF	TGTGCCAGCAGTTACAGCCCTGTCGAGCAGTACTTC
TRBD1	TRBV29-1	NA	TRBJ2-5	CSAQTGLETQYF	TGCAGCGCCCAGACAGGGTTAGAGACCCAGTACTTC
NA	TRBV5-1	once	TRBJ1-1	CASSLYRGNTEAFF	TGCGCCAGCAGCCTCTACCGCGGGAACACTGAAGCTTTCTTT
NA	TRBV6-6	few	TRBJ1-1	CASSYEDFTEAFF	TGTGCCAGCAGTTACGAGGATTTCACTGAAGCTTTCTTT
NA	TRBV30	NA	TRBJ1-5	CAWGDISNQPQHF	TGTGCCTGGGGGGACATTAGCAATCAGCCCCAGCATTTT
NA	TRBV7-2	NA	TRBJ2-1	CASSLETSSYNEQFF	TGTGCCAGCAGCTTAGAAACTAGCTCCTACAATGAGCAGTTCTTC
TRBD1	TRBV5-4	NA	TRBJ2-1	CASSSDRGSYNEQFF	TGTGCCAGCAGCTCGGACAGGGGCTCCTACAATGAGCAGTTCTTC
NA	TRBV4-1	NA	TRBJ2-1	CASSSEAGGYNEQFF	TGCGCCAGCAGCTCGGAGGCGGGCGGTTACAATGAGCAGTTCTTC
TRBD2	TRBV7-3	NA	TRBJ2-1	CASSRYGAGVSYNEQFF	TGTGCCAGCAGCCGATATGGGGCGGGAGTTTCCTACAATGAGCAGTTCTTC
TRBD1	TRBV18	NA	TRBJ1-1	CASSPSAGQMNTEAFF	TGTGCCAGCTCACCATCGGCGGGACAGATGAACACTGAAGCTTTCTTT
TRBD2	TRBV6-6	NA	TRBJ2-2	CASSPSSGGSGGELFF	TGTGCCAGCAGTCCCTCTAGCGGGGGATCCGGCGGGGAGCTGTTTTTT
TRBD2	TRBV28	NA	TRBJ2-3	CASSMGLAGDRSTDTQYF	TGTGCCAGCAGTATGGGACTAGCGGGAGACCGTAGCACAGATACGCAGTATTTT
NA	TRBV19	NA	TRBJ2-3	CASSIPSSGSTDTQYF	TGTGCCAGTAGTATCCCCTCGAGCGGGAGCACAGATACGCAGTATTTT
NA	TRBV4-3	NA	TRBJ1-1	CASSQDGKGYTEAFF	TGCGCCAGCAGCCAAGATGGGAAGGGGTACACTGAAGCTTTCTTT
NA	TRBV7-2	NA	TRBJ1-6	CASSLNRYNSPLHF	TGTGCCAGCAGCTTAAACAGATATAATTCACCCCTCCACTTT
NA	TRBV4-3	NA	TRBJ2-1	CASSQQPGGEQFF	TGCGCCAGCAGCCAGCAGCCCGGCGGGGAGCAGTTCTTC
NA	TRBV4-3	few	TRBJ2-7	CASSQIVGSYEQYF	TGCGCCAGCAGCCAAATTGTCGGCTCCTACGAGCAGTACTTC
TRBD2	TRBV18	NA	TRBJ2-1	CASSHSGLADFNEQFF	TGTGCCAGCTCACATTCGGGACTAGCGGACTTCAATGAGCAGTTCTTC
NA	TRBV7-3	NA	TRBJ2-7	CASSLGGGQSSYEQYF	TGTGCCAGCAGCTTAGGCGGGGGCCAAAGCTCCTACGAGCAGTACTTC
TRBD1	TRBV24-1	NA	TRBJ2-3	CATGTDRGTDTQYF	TGTGCCACCGGAACCGACAGGGGTACAGATACGCAGTATTTT
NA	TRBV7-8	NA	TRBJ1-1	CASSLSLNTEAFF	TGTGCCAGCAGCTTATCTCTGAACACTGAAGCTTTCTTT